These T cell receptor beta chains were read from a single sample in a study of shared clonotypes between healthy human individuals. Using immunoSEQ multiplex PCR, the repertoire was profiled, and TCRdb retains in-frame clones only, with some absent. The sample yields hundreds of thousands of clones, about 97% seen once. The sequencing input was memory CD8+ T cells sorted from blood. The source is a young man in good health. The CDR3 runs from the conserved cysteine through the conserved F or W. A D gene is named only where the DNA matches it firmly. The size field is filled for only some rows; it gives once, few, many or a size class.

V gene	J gene	clone size	D gene	CDR3 protein	CDR3 DNA
TRBV29-1	TRBJ2-1	once	TRBD2	CSVEGLAGDEQFF	TGCAGCGTTGAGGGACTAGCGGGAGATGAGCAGTTCTTC
TRBV30	TRBJ2-7	few	.	CAWTSSYEQYF	TGTGCCTGGACTAGCTCCTACGAGCAGTACTTC
TRBV15	TRBJ1-2	.	.	CATSRDINYGYTF	TGTGCCACCAGCAGAGACATTAACTATGGCTACACCTTC
TRBV14	TRBJ2-7	.	TRBD1	CASSHYRGNEQYF	TGTGCCAGCAGCCATTACAGGGGGAACGAGCAGTACTTC
TRBV5-1	TRBJ1-2	.	TRBD1	CASSLGQGSGYTF	TGCGCCAGCAGTTTGGGACAGGGGTCGGGCTACACCTTC
TRBV10-3	TRBJ2-2	.	.	CATRGGSDSNTGELFF	TGTGCCACCAGGGGGGGTAGCGACTCGAACACCGGGGAGCTGTTTTTT
TRBV14	TRBJ1-2	.	TRBD1	CASSQAGTVSAYYGYTF	TGTGCCAGCAGCCAAGCCGGGACAGTCTCTGCCTACTATGGCTACACCTTC
TRBV18	TRBJ2-1	.	.	CASSPELALFVGEQFF	TGTGCCAGCTCACCCGAGCTAGCCTTATTCGTGGGTGAGCAGTTCTTC
TRBV6-5	TRBJ1-1	.	TRBD1	CASSYTRQGHAAFF	TGTGCCAGCAGTTACACTCGACAGGGGCATGCAGCTTTCTTT
TRBV7-6	TRBJ2-7	.	.	CASSLESSYEQYF	TGTGCCAGCAGCCTGGAGAGCTCCTACGAGCAGTACTTC
TRBV28	TRBJ1-5	.	.	CASSPRASSQPQHF	TGTGCCAGCAGTCCCCGGGCCTCGTCGCAGCCCCAGCATTTT
TRBV7-9	TRBJ2-1	.	TRBD2	CAVSYGLAVLRSYNEQFF	TGTGCCGTAAGCTACGGACTAGCGGTTTTACGATCCTACAATGAGCAGTTCTTC
TRBV5-8	TRBJ2-1	.	TRBD2	CASSLTSGSFNEQFF	TGTGCCAGCAGCCTGACTAGCGGGAGCTTCAATGAGCAGTTCTTC
TRBV28	TRBJ2-5	.	.	CATQGGQETQYF	TGTGCCACCCAAGGGGGCCAAGAGACCCAGTACTTC
TRBV5-1	TRBJ1-2	.	TRBD1	CASSHTGESYGYTF	TGCGCCAGCAGCCATACAGGGGAGTCCTATGGCTACACCTTC
TRBV18	TRBJ2-2	.	.	CASSPLGPISNTGELFF	TGTGCCAGCTCACCATTGGGACCGATTTCGAACACCGGGGAGCTGTTTTTT
TRBV7-6	TRBJ2-3	.	.	CASSWTSTDTQYF	TGTGCCAGCAGCTGGACTAGCACAGATACGCAGTATTTT
TRBV28	TRBJ1-2	few	.	CASSSPAAGHYGYTF	TGTGCCAGCAGTTCACCCGCTGCAGGCCACTATGGCTACACCTTC
TRBV6-1	TRBJ1-1	.	.	CASSNRVMATEAFF	TGTGCCAGCAGTAACAGGGTTATGGCTACTGAAGCTTTCTTT
TRBV9	TRBJ1-1	.	.	CASSVGNRVATEAFF	TGTGCCAGCAGCGTAGGGAACAGGGTAGCAACTGAAGCTTTCTTT
TRBV28	TRBJ2-5	once	.	CASTSPNQETQYF	TGTGCCAGCACCTCCCCCAACCAAGAGACCCAGTACTTC
TRBV5-1	TRBJ2-3	.	TRBD2	CASGLAGYTDTQYF	TGCGCCAGCGGACTAGCGGGGTACACAGATACGCAGTATTTT
TRBV5-1	TRBJ1-3	.	TRBD1	CASRLNPQGASGNTIYF	TGCGCCAGCAGACTAAACCCACAGGGGGCCTCTGGAAACACCATATATTTT